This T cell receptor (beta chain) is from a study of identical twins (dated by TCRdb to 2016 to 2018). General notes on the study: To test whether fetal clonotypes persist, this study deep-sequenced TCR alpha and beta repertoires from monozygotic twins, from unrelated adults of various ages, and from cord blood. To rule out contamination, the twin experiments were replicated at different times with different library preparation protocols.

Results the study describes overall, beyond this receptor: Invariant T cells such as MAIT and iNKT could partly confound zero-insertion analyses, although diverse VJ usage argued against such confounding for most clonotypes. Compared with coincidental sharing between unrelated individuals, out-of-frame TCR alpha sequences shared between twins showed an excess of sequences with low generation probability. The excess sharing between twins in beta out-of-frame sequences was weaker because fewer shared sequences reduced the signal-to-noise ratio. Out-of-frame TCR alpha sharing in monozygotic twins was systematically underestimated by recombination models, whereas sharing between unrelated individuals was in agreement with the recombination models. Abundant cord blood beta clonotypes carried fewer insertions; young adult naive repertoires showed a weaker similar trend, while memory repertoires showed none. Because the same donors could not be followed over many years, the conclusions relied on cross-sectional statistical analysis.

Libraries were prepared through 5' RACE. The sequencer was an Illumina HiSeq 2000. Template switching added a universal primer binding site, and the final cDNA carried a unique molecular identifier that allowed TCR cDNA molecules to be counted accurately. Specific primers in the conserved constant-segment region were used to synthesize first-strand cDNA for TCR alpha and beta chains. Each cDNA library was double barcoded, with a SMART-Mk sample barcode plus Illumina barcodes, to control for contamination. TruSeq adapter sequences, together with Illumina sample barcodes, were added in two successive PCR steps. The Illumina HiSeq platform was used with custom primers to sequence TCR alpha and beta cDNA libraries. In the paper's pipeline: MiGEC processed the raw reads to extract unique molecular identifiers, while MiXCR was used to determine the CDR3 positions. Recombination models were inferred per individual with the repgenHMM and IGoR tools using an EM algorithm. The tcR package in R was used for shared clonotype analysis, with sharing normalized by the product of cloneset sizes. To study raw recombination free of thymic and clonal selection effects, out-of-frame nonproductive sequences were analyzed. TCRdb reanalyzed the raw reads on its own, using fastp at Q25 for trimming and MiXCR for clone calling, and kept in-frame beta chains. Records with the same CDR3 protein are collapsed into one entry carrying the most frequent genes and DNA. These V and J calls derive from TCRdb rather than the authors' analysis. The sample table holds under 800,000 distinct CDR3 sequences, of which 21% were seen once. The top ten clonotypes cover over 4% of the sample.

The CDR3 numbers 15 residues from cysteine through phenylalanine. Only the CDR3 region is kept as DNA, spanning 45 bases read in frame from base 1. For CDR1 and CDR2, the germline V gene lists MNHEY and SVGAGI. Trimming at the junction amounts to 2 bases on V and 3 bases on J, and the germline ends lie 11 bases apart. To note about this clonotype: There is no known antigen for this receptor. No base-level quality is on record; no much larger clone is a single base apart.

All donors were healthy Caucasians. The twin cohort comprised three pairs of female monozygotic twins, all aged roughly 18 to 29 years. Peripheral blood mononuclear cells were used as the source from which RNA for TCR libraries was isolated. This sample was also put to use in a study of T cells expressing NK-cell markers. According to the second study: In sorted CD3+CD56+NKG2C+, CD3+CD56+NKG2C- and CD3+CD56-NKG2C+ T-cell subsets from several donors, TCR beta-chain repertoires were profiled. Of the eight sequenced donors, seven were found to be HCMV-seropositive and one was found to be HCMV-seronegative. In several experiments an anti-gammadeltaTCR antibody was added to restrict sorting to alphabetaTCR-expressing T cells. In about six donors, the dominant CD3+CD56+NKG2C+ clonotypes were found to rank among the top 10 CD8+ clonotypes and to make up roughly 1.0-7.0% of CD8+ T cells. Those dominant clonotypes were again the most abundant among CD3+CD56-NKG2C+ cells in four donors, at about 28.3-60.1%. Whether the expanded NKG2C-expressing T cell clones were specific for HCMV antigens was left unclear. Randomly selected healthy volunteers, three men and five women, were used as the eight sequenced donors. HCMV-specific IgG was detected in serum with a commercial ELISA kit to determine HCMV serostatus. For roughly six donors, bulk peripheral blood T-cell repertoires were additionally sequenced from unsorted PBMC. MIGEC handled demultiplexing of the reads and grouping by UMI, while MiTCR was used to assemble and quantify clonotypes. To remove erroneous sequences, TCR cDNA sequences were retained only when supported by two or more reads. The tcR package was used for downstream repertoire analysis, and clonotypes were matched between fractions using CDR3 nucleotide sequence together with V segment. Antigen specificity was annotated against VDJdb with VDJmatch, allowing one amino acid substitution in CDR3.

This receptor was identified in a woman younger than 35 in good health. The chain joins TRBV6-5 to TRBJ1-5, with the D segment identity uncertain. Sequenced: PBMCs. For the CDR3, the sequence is CASSYGGRDNQPQHF. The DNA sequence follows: TGTGCCAGCAGTTACGGCGGACGGGACAATCAGCCCCAGCATTTT.